The 14 T cell receptor beta chains below all came from one sample that was sequenced in a study of cytomegalovirus exposure and HLA in healthy donors. With 60 Vbeta and 13 Jbeta primers, the PCR was carried out. Some clones are missing from TCRdb's copy, which holds only in-frame ones; the method was immunoSEQ multiplex PCR. The data show 100,000 to 150,000 clones, about 16% seen once. What was sequenced was PBMCs. These receptors were taken from a woman between 18 and 30 years old in good health and CMV-seronegative.

This clone has more than one count but fewer than ten. The chain has TRBV7-2 and TRBJ1-6; the D is unclear. Germline V lookup: CDR1 SGHTA, CDR2 FQGNSA. The CDR3 has 16 residues. V shed 5 bases and J shed 1 base, with 12 bases lying between them. Here the CDR3 reads CASSPRSGSYNSPLHF. The CDR3 DNA reads TGTGCCAGCAGCCCCCGGAGCGGGTCCTATAATTCACCCCTCCACTTT.

This clone has only a few counts. CDR3 DNA sequence: TGTGCCAGCAGACAAAGACAAGGTTCCAAAAACATTCAGTACTTC. Protein sequence: CASRQRQGSKNIQYF. The genes are TRBV25-1 and TRBJ2-4; no reliable D call. The CDR3 length is 15 residues. The germline gives CDR1 MGHDK, CDR2 SYGVNS. Trimming took off 6 bases at V and 2 bases at J, with 14 bases between the two ends.

This clone was seen only a few times. V is TRBV30 and J is TRBJ2-2, with 7 bases matching TRBD1. The junction had 9 bases not matched to a gene; V was cut back by 0 bases and J by 8 bases. The CDR3 covers 15 residues. Germline CDR1 is GTSNPN and CDR2 is SVGIG (reference sequence). The CDR3 region has the DNA TGTGCCTGGAGTGTCCGGGACAGCCTAGGTGGGGAGCTGTTTTTT. It yields the protein CAWSVRDSLGGELFF.

The rearrangement uses TRBV9 and TRBJ2-7, with D possibly matching TRBD1 (5 bases). V dropped 4 bases and J dropped 2 bases, with 16 bases sitting between them. Germline V gene sequence: CDR1 SGDLS, CDR2 YYNGEE. This CDR3 has 15 residues. The CDR3 DNA reads TGTGCCAGCAGCACGAACCCGGACAAACCCTACGAGCAGTACTTC. Protein product: CASSTNPDKPYEQYF.

This clone was observed a handful of times. The J gene is TRBJ2-2, the V gene TRBV9, with D unclear. Germline-derived CDR1 and CDR2 are SGDLS and YYNGEE. With 2 bases removed from V and 4 bases from J, the gap between germline ends came to 6 bases. CDR3 size: 13 residues. The CDR3 loop is CASSVTGTGELFF. CDR3 bases: TGTGCCAGCAGCGTGACGGGCACCGGGGAGCTGTTTTTT.

This clone came up a few times. The chain recombines TRBV11-2 with TRBJ1-1, with D maybe TRBD1 (5 bases). The V and J ends lost 1 base and 3 bases respectively, with 9 bases between them. The CDR3 has 14 residues. Per the germline V gene, CDR1 is SGHAT and CDR2 is FQNNGV. The CDR3 sequence: CASSLGGRDTEAFF. CDR3 DNA sequence: TGTGCCAGCAGCTTAGGGGGCCGGGACACTGAAGCTTTCTTT.

This clone was detected a few times. The sample holds other DNA sequences that translate to the same CDR3. The chain uses TRBV18 and TRBJ1-1, with D hard to call. The V gene lost 3 bases and the J gene lost 0 bases, with 8 bases spanning the gap. The CDR3 runs 14 residues. Germline values: CDR1 KGHSH, CDR2 LQKENI. CDR3 loop: CASSPTTMNTEAFF. The CDR3 nucleotides read TGTGCCAGCTCACCGACAACCATGAACACTGAAGCTTTCTTT.

The gene calls are TRBV2 and TRBJ1-2; a possible D gene is TRBD1 (5 bases). Germline assignment: CDR1 SNHLY and CDR2 FYNNEI. CDR3 length: 11 residues. The ends were cut back, 8 bases at V and 3 bases at J, with 7 bases in the middle. The CDR3 nucleotides read TGTGCCAGCGGAGGGGACTATGGCTACACCTTC. Translating gives CASGGDYGYTF.

This clone was seen a few times. V gene TRBV7-3 combines with J gene TRBJ2-3, with D possibly matching TRBD2 (6 bases). The CDR3 sequence is 15 residues long. The germline V gene has CDR1 SGHTA and CDR2 FQGTGA. V was clipped by 4 bases and J by 3 bases, with 14 bases between them. CDR3 sequence reads: CASSSDGGGTDTQYF. The CDR3 nucleotides are TGTGCCAGCAGCTCGGACGGGGGTGGAACAGATACGCAGTATTTT.

This clone turned up a few times. Other nucleotide sequences in the sample specify the same CDR3. The chain has TRBV10-1 and TRBJ2-2; the match to TRBD1 covers 8 bases. The CDR3 extends over 14 amino acids. Germline assignment: CDR1 WNHNN and CDR2 SYGVQD (reference sequence). Trimming took 6 bases from V and 5 from J; bases not matched to a gene: 5. This CDR3 is CASRSYRGTGELFF. In nucleotides, the CDR3 is TGCGCCAGCAGGAGCTACAGGGGGACCGGGGAGCTGTTTTTT.

The chain carries TRBV28 and TRBJ1-6; weak D call: TRBD1 (6 bases). The ends were cut back, 6 bases at V and 8 bases at J, with 14 bases in the middle. The CDR3 sequence is 14 residues long. CDR1 is MDHEN, CDR2 SYDVKM, per germline. The CDR3 sequence is CASRPTGFDSPLHF. In nucleotides, the CDR3 is TGTGCCAGCAGGCCTACAGGGTTTGATTCACCCCTCCACTTT. Complete variable domain (other parts from reference TRBV28 and TRBJ1-6): DVKVTQSSRYLVKRTGEKVFLECVQDMDHENMFWYRQDPGLGLRLIYFSYDVKMKEKGDIPEGYSVSREKKERFSLILESASTNQTSMYLCASRPTGFDSPLHFGNGTRLTVT.

This clone has more than one count but fewer than ten. This chain connects TRBV27 to TRBJ2-5; the D gene is possibly TRBD2 (5 bases). There are 13 residues in the CDR3. With 7 bases removed from V and 2 bases from J, the gap between germline ends came to 11 bases. Germline V gene sequence: CDR1 MNHEY, CDR2 SMNVEV (reference sequence). CDR3 DNA: TGTGCCAGCAAACTGGGAGCTCAAGAGACCCAGTACTTC. It encodes CASKLGAQETQYF.

A few counts support this clone. This CDR3 is CASSPTGEEKLFF. The CDR3 coding sequence is TGTGCCAGCAGCCCGACAGGGGAGGAAAAACTGTTTTTT. The rearrangement uses TRBV28 and TRBJ1-4; 8 nucleotides match TRBD1. This CDR3 has 13 residues. Losses at the gene ends were 6 bases for V and 8 bases for J; bases not matched to a gene: 5. CDR1 MDHEN and CDR2 SYDVKM come from the germline V gene.

This clone was seen more than once but under ten times. The chain links TRBV5-8 to TRBJ1-1; D unresolved. Germline V lookup: CDR1 SGHTS, CDR2 YDEGEE. The CDR3 contains 13 residues. V dropped 4 bases and J dropped 6 bases, with 13 bases sitting between them. Here the CDR3 reads CASSRSGGPEAFF. CDR3 bases: TGTGCCAGCAGCCGGAGTGGAGGACCTGAAGCTTTCTTT.